A selection of T cell receptor beta chains follows, all from one sample in a study of blood T cells in healthy people across ages. TCRdb fed the 5' RACE reads into MiXCR, producing one record per CDR3 protein. The top ten clones hold about 3.3% of a sample with about 560,000 distinct CDR3 sequences, 27% of them seen once. These data also featured in a second study, about T cells of mothers and their children.

Sequencing was done on a sample of blood. The receptors come from a boy between 2 and 10 years old in good health. Each CDR3 is given with its conserved first and last residue. Fields, in order: J gene, D gene, V gene, clone size, CDR3 protein, CDR3 DNA. The D gene is left open where the match is weak. Where a row states a size, it is once, few, many or the class of an expanded clone; other rows omit it.

>TRBJ2-7|-|TRBV29-1|-
CNVVSGGLEQYF
TGCAACGTTGTATCAGGGGGACTCGAGCAGTACTTC
>TRBJ1-4|TRBD1|TRBV5-6|-
CASSFIRGRSEKLFF
TGTGCCAGCAGCTTCATTAGGGGGCGGAGTGAAAAACTGTTTTTT
>TRBJ2-5|-|TRBV4-3|-
CASSQAGAGASKETQYF
TGCGCCAGCAGCCAAGCGGGGGCAGGGGCTAGTAAGGAGACCCAGTACTTC
>TRBJ2-7|-|TRBV4-3|-
CASSQGLATVTEQYF
TGCGCCAGCAGCCAAGGGCTAGCGACGGTAACCGAGCAGTACTTC
>TRBJ1-2|-|TRBV6-5|few
CASSYSRRYGYTF
TGTGCCAGCAGTTACTCGCGACGCTATGGCTACACCTTC
>TRBJ2-6|-|TRBV3-1|-
CASSQDLQGAGANVLTF
TGTGCCAGCAGCCAGGATTTACAGGGAGCCGGGGCCAACGTCCTGACTTTC
>TRBJ1-1|-|TRBV9|-
CARAKGTTEAFF
TGTGCCAGGGCCAAGGGGACCACTGAAGCTTTCTTT
>TRBJ2-2|-|TRBV2|-
CASSERQPDTGELFF
TGTGCCAGCAGTGAACGCCAGCCGGACACCGGGGAGCTGTTTTTT
>TRBJ2-5|-|TRBV25-1|-
CASVRWGEETQYF
TGTGCCAGTGTGAGGTGGGGAGAAGAGACCCAGTACTTC
>TRBJ2-1|TRBD2|TRBV6-6|-
CASSYSPLLAGGNEQFF
TGTGCCAGCAGTTACTCGCCACTCCTCGCGGGAGGCAATGAGCAGTTCTTC
>TRBJ2-3|TRBD2|TRBV5-4|few
CASSVKTSVTDTQYF
TGTGCCAGCAGCGTAAAGACTAGCGTCACAGATACGCAGTATTTT
>TRBJ2-5|-|TRBV2|-
CASMRNREETQYF
TGTGCCAGCATGAGGAACAGGGAAGAGACCCAGTACTTC
>TRBJ2-7|-|TRBV30|-
CAWSDTEQYF
TGTGCCTGGAGTGACACGGAGCAGTACTTC
>TRBJ2-5|TRBD2|TRBV29-1|few
CSYEGLGQETQYF
TGCAGCTACGAGGGACTAGGGCAAGAGACCCAGTACTTC
>TRBJ2-7|-|TRBV12-3/TRBV12-4|-
CASSLWGLNNYEQYF
TGTGCCAGCAGTTTATGGGGTCTTAATAACTACGAGCAGTACTTC
>TRBJ2-5|TRBD2|TRBV7-9|-
CASSQGLAGGEDKEFF
TGTGCCAGCAGCCAAGGACTAGCGGGAGGTGAAGATAAAGAGTTCTTC
>TRBJ2-2|TRBD1|TRBV20-1|-
CSALTGVNTGELFF
TGCAGTGCTCTTACAGGGGTGAACACCGGGGAGCTGTTTTTT
>TRBJ2-7|-|TRBV5-1|few
CASRRTPGEQYF
TGCGCCAGCAGGAGGACTCCGGGCGAGCAGTACTTC
>TRBJ1-2|TRBD1|TRBV6-4|-
CASKWGQGDGYTF
TGTGCCAGCAAGTGGGGACAGGGCGATGGCTACACCTTC
>TRBJ2-7|-|TRBV20-1|-
CSARSPAVSYEQYF
TGCAGTGCTAGATCCCCAGCAGTCTCCTACGAGCAGTACTTC
>TRBJ2-1|-|TRBV6-5|few
CASSRLRAGGNEQFF
TGTGCCAGCAGCCGGTTGAGGGCCGGAGGAAATGAGCAGTTCTTC
>TRBJ1-5|-|TRBV11-2|few
CASSSGSSNQPQHF
TGTGCCAGCAGCTCGGGGTCCAGCAATCAGCCCCAGCATTTT
>TRBJ1-2|-|TRBV12-3/TRBV12-4|-
CASRLTPNYGYTF
TGTGCCAGCAGGCTGACACCAAACTATGGCTACACCTTC
>TRBJ1-5|-|TRBV5-5|few
CASSLLGEYQPQHF
TGTGCCAGCAGCTTGTTAGGGGAGTACCAGCCCCAGCATTTT
>TRBJ2-1|TRBD2|TRBV9|few
CASSVAGAGGYNEQFF
TGTGCCAGCAGCGTAGCGGGAGCGGGAGGCTACAATGAGCAGTTCTTC
>TRBJ2-7|TRBD2|TRBV4-1|once
CASSQPGGPGEQYF
TGCGCCAGCAGCCAGCCGGGAGGGCCGGGCGAGCAGTACTTC